This T cell receptor (beta chain) was found in a study of cytomegalovirus exposure and HLA in healthy donors. Study-wide findings and caveats: Compared with the roughly 700-donor mean, an Asian-associated ancestry cluster reportedly had fewer N-insertions, according to a later analysis. Among TCR beta chains, those listed as cytomegalovirus-associated numbered about 150.

With 0 bases removed from V and 3 bases from J, the gap between germline ends came to 19 bases. CDR3 length: 18 amino acids. From germline, CDR1 is SGDLS and CDR2 YYNGEE. PCR used 60 Vbeta primers and 13 Jbeta primers. Measured with immunoSEQ multiplex PCR; TCRdb has only the in-frame clones, and not every one. There are over 130,000 clones in the sample; 61% occur only once, and over 1.5% lies in the top ten. In this sample, this clone turned up a few times. What it binds is not known. This sequence originates from a male donor in good health and CMV-seronegative. The gene calls are TRBV9 and TRBJ1-3; the D is unclear. The sample was PBMCs. CDR3 loop: CASSVEAGGSRVGNTIYF. For the CDR3, the DNA is TGTGCCAGCAGCGTAGAGGCAGGAGGTTCCCGAGTTGGAAACACCATATATTTT.